This T cell receptor beta chain was captured in a study of CD4 and CD8 cells across lung adenocarcinoma regions. Donors had localized lung adenocarcinoma, a non-small cell lung cancer. TCRdb itself ran the PCR reads through MiXCR, one entry per CDR3 protein. The repertoire includes approximately 11,000 distinct CDR3 sequences, 59% of them detected once, and 88% sits in the top ten. Input material: CD8+ T cells from the margin of a lung tumor. The source is a male donor with lung adenocarcinoma. The CD4 and CD8 labels of this study may be unreliable.

As DNA, the CDR3 is TGTGCCAGCAGCGGACGGCCGGATGGGACCGATGCGCTGTATTTT. Its translation: CASSGRPDGTDALYF. This chain connects TRBV6-1 to TRBJ2-3; the D gene could be TRBD1 or TRBD2 (5 bases each). The germline CDR1 and CDR2 sequences are MNHNS and SASEGT. V lost 6 bases to trimming and J lost 14 bases, with 27 bases between them. This CDR3 contains 15 residues.